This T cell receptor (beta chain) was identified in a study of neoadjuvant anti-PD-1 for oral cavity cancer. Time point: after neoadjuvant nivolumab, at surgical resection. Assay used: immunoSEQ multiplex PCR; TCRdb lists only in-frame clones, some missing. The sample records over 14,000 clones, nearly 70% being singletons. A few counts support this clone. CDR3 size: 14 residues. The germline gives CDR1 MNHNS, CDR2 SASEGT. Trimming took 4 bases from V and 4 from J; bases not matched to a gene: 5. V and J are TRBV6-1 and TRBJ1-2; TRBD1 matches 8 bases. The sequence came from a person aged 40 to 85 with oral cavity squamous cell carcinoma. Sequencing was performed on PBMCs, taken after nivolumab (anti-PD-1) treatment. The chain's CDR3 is CASSVDRGGYGYTF. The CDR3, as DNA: TGTGCCAGCAGTGTCGACAGGGGTGGCTATGGCTACACCTTC.